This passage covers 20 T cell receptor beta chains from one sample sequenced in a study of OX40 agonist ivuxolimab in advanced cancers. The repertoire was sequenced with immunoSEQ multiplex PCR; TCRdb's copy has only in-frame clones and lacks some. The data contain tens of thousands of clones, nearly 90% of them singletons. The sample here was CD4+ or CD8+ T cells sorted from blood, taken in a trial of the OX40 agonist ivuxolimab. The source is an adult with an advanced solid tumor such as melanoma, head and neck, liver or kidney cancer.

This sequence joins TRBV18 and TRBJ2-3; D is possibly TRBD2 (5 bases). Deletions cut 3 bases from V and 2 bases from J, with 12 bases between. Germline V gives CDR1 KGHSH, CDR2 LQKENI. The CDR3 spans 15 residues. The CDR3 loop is CASSPPGFFTDTQYF. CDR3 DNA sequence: TGTGCCAGCTCACCTCCGGGATTCTTCACAGATACGCAGTATTTT. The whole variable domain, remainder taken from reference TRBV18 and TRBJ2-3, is NAGVMQNPRHLVRRRGQEARLRCSPMKGHSHVYWYRQLPEEGLKFMVYLQKENIIDESGMPKERFSAEFPKEGPSILRIQQVVRGDSAAYFCASSPPGFFTDTQYFGPGTRLTVL.

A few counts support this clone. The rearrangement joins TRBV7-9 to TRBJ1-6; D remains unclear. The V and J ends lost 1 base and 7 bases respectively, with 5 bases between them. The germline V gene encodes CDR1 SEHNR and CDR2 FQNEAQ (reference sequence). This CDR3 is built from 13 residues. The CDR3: CASSLETNSPLHF. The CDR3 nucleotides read TGTGCCAGCAGCTTAGAGACCAATTCACCCCTCCACTTT.

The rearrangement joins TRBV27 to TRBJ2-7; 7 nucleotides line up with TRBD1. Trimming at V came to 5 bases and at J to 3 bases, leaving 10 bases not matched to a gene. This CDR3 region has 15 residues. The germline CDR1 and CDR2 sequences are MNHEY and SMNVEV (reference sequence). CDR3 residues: CASSPGTARGYEQYF. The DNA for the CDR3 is TGTGCCAGCAGTCCCGGGACAGCCAGAGGCTACGAGCAGTACTTC.

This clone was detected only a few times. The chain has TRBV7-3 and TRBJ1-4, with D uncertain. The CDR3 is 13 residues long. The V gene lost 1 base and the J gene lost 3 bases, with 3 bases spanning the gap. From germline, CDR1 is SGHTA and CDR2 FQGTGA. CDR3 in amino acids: CASSLSPNEKLFF. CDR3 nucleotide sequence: TGTGCCAGCAGCTTAAGTCCTAATGAAAAACTGTTTTTT.

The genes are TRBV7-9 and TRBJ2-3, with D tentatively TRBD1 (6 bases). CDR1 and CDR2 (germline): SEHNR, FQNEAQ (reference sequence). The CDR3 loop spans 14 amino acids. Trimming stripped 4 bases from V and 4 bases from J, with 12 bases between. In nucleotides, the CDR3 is TGTGCCAGCAGCTCCAGGGGAAAGGCAGATACGCAGTATTTT. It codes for CASSSRGKADTQYF. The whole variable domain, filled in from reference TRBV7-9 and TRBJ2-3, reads DTGVSQNPRHKITKRGQNVTFRCDPISEHNRLYWYRQTLGQGPEFLTYFQNEAQLEKSRLLSDRFSAERPKGSFSTLEIQRTEQGDSAMYLCASSSRGKADTQYFGPGTRLTVL.

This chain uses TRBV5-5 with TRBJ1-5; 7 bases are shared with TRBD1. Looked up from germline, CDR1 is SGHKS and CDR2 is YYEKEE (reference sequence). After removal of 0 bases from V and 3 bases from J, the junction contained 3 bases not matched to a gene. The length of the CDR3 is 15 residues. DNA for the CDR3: TGTGCCAGCAGCTTGGTGACAGGGAACAATCAGCCCCAGCATTTT. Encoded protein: CASSLVTGNNQPQHF.

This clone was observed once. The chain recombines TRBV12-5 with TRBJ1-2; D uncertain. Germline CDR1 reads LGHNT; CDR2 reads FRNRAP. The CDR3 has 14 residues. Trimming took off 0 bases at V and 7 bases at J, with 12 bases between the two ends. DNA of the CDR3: TGTGCTAGTGGTTTGGTACGGGATGAGGCTGGCTACACCTTC. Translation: CASGLVRDEAGYTF.

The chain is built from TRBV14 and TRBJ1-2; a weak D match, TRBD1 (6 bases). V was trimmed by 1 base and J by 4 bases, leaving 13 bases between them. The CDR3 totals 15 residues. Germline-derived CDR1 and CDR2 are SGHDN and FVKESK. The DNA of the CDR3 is TGTGCCAGCAGCCAAGGGGGGGGCAGGACCTATGGCTACACCTTC. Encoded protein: CASSQGGGRTYGYTF. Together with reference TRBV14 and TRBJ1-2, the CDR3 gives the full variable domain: EAGVTQFPSHSVIEKGQTVTLRCDPISGHDNLYWYRRVMGKEIKFLLHFVKESKQDESGMPNNRFLAERTGGTYSTLKVQPAELEDSGVYFCASSQGGGRTYGYTFGSGTRLTVV.

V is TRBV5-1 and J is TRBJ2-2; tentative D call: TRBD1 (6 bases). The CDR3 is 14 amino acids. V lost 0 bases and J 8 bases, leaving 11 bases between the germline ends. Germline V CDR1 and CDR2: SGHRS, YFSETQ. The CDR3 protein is CASSLGQQGGELFF. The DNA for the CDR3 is TGCGCCAGCAGCTTGGGACAACAGGGAGGGGAGCTGTTTTTT. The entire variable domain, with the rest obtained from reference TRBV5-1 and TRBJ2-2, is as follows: KAGVTQTPRYLIKTRGQQVTLSCSPISGHRSVSWYQQTPGQGLQFLFEYFSETQRNKGNFPGRFSGRQFSNSRSEMNVSTLELGDSALYLCASSLGQQGGELFFGEGSRLTVL.

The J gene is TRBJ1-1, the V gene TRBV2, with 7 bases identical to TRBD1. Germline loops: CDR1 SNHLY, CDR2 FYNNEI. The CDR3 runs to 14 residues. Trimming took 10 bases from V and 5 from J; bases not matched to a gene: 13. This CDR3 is CATDREGLGTEAFF. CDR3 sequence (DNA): TGTGCCACAGACAGGGAAGGGTTGGGGACTGAAGCTTTCTTT.

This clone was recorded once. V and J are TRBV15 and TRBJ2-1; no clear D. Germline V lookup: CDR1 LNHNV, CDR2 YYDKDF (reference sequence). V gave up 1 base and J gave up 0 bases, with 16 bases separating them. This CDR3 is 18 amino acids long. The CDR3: CATSRGGSSGSSYNEQFF. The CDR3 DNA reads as TGTGCCACCAGCAGAGGGGGTTCATCTGGCAGCTCCTACAATGAGCAGTTCTTC.

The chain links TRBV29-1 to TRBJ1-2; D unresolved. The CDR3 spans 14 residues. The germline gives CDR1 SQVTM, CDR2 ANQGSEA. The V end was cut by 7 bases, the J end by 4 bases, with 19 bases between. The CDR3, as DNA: TGCAGCGGACGGATAGGCAGGAGCCCCTATGGCTACACCTTC. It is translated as CSGRIGRSPYGYTF.

The CDR3 DNA follows: TGTGCCAGCAGTGCGACTAGCGGGGGCTTGGGTACGCAGTATTTT. This codes for CASSATSGGLGTQYF. The rearrangement uses TRBV2 and TRBJ2-3, with 12 bases aligning to TRBD2. This CDR3 contains 15 residues. V trimming: 4 bases; J trimming: 8 bases; junction bases outside the gene matches: 7. Germline V lookup: CDR1 SNHLY, CDR2 FYNNEI.

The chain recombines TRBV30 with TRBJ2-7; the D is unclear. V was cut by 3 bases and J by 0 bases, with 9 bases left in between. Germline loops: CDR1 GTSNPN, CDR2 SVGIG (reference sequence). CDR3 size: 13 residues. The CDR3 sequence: CAWRQNVSYEQYF. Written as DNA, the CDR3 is TGTGCCTGGAGGCAGAACGTCTCCTACGAGCAGTACTTC.

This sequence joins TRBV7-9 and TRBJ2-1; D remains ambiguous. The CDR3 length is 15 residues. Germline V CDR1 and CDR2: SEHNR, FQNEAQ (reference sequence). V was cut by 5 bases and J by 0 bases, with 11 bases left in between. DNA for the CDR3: TGTGCCAGCAGCCCCACTCGTGGCTCCTACAATGAGCAGTTCTTC. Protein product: CASSPTRGSYNEQFF.

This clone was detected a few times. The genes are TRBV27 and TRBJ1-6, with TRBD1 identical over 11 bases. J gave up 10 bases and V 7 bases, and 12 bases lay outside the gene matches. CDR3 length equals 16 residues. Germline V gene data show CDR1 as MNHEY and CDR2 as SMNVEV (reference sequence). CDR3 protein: CASTLRTGGMGSPLHF. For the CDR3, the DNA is TGTGCCAGCACCCTCCGGACAGGGGGCATGGGCTCACCCCTCCACTTT.

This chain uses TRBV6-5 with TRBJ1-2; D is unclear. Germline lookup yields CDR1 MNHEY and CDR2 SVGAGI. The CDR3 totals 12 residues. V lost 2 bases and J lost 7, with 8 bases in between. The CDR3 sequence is CASSYQGSGYTF. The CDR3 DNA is TGTGCCAGCAGTTACCAAGGGAGTGGCTACACCTTC.

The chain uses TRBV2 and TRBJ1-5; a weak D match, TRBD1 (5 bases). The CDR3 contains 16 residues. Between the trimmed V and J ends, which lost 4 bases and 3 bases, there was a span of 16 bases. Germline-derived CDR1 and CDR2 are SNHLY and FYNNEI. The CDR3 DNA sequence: TGTGCCAGCAGTGGGGGCCCGGTCCGCCCCAATCAGCCCCAGCATTTT. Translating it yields CASSGGPVRPNQPQHF.

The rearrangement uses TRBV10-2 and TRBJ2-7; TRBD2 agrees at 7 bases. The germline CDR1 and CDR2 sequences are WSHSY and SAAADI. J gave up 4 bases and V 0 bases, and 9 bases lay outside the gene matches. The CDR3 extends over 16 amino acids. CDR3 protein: CASSESMFSGGYEQYF. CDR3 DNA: TGCGCCAGCAGTGAGTCGATGTTTTCGGGGGGATACGAGCAGTACTTC.

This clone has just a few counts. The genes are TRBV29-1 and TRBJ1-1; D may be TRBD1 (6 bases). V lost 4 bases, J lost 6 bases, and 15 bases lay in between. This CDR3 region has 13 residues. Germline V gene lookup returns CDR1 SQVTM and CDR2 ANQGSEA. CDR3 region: CSVATGTWAEAFF. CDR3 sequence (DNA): TGCAGCGTTGCCACAGGGACGTGGGCTGAAGCTTTCTTT.